The 3 T cell receptor beta chains below all came from one sample that was sequenced in a study of CD8+ T cells in alopecia areata. Treatment defined: oral pan-JAK inhibitor, 5-10 mg twice daily. RNA extraction was followed by reverse transcription into cDNA, which acted as the sequencing template. Sequencing was performed with immunoSEQ multiplex PCR; in TCRdb, only in-frame clones are kept and a portion is missing. The data show 160,000 or so clones, with about two thirds seen just once and around 0.91% held by the top ten. The input for sequencing was CD4+ T cells sorted from blood, taken at week 4, from a patient treated with tofacitinib. These TCRs come from a human donor with alopecia areata.

The gene calls are TRBV30 and TRBJ2-5; no definite D call. Germline CDR1 is GTSNPN and CDR2 is SVGIG (reference sequence). This CDR3 region has 11 residues. The V end lost 6 bases, the J end lost 5 bases, and 10 bases lay between the germline ends. In nucleotides, the CDR3 is TGTGCCTGCTCCCGTTTGGAGACCCAGTACTTC. It yields the protein CACSRLETQYF.

A few counts support this clone. The genes are TRBV27 and TRBJ1-1; tentatively, D is TRBD1 (6 bases). Germline CDR1 and CDR2: MNHEY and SMNVEV (reference sequence). CDR3 length: 11 residues. Trimming pared 6 bases from V and 5 bases from J, leaving 7 bases between. The CDR3: CASRRGTEAFF. In DNA form, the CDR3 reads TGTGCCAGCAGAAGGGGGACTGAAGCTTTCTTT.

This clone was picked up a small number of times. This sequence joins TRBV5-1 and TRBJ1-6, with 8 bases identical to TRBD1. CDR1 SGHRS and CDR2 YFSETQ come from the germline V gene. This CDR3 contains 16 residues. Trimming removed 0 bases from V and 9 bases from J; junction bases left unmatched: 8. CDR3 sequence (DNA): TGCGCCAGCAGCTTGGAGGACAGGGTGGGGAGTTCACCCCTCCACTTT. This encodes CASSLEDRVGSSPLHF.